This is a list of T cell receptor beta chains from one sample in a study of response to subunit inactivated influenza vaccine. MiXCR, applied by TCRdb to the RT-PCR reads, yields one record per CDR3 protein. The sample has hundreds of thousands of distinct CDR3 sequences; roughly 18% are singletons. The sequenced sample was PBMCs from blood, obtained 5 to 6 days after vaccination. The receptors originated from a man aged 50 or older who received an inactivated influenza vaccine. Each CDR3 is given with its conserved first and last residue. The D gene is left open where the match is weak. Expanded clones get a size class; other rows say once, few or many, or leave the size out.

D gene	V gene	clone size	J gene	CDR3 DNA	CDR3 protein
.	TRBV29-1	many	TRBJ2-1	TGCAGCGCGTACAGGAACAATGAGCAGTTCTTC	CSAYRNNEQFF
TRBD1	TRBV29-1	many	TRBJ1-1	TGCAGCGTTGCAACGGGGACAGGGTTCCTCTCTGAAGCTTTCTTT	CSVATGTGFLSEAFF
.	TRBV6-2/TRBV6-3	.	TRBJ2-7	TGTGCCAGCAGTTACGGGTCGCAGCCCTACGAGCAGTACTTC	CASSYGSQPYEQYF
TRBD1	TRBV11-2	few	TRBJ2-5	TGTGCCAGCAGCGTAAGAGGCTTCCGGCAGGGGGTGGCAGAGACCCAGTACTTC	CASSVRGFRQGVAETQYF
.	TRBV18	.	TRBJ2-1	TGTGCCAGCTCACCAGGGTTGGCGGGACTCTACAATGAGCAGTTCTTC	CASSPGLAGLYNEQFF
.	TRBV4-1	.	TRBJ2-7	TGCGCCAGCAGCGAAAGATTGTCCGGACCTACCTACGAGCAGTACTTC	CASSERLSGPTYEQYF
TRBD1	TRBV20-1	.	TRBJ2-7	TGCAGTGCTAGTAAGGGACAGGGGAGCTCCTACGAGCAGTACTTC	CSASKGQGSSYEQYF
.	TRBV12-3/TRBV12-4	once	TRBJ1-2	TGTGCCAGCAGTTTGCAGGGAATCCGCTATGGCTACACCTTC	CASSLQGIRYGYTF
TRBD2	TRBV6-5	.	TRBJ2-3	TGTGCCAGCAGTTTTTCGGGACTAGCGGGGGCAGATACGCAGTATTTT	CASSFSGLAGADTQYF
TRBD1	TRBV18	few	TRBJ2-4	TGTGCCAGCTCACCTACAGGGGTCAAAAACATTCAGTACTTC	CASSPTGVKNIQYF
.	TRBV7-2	few	TRBJ1-1	TGTGCCAGCAGCACAGGACAAAGGAACACTGAAGCTTTCTTT	CASSTGQRNTEAFF
.	TRBV3-1	.	TRBJ1-4	TGTGCCAGCAGTCCGCCAACTAATGAACAAAAACTGTTTTTT	CASSPPTNEQKLFF
.	TRBV20-1	few	TRBJ2-1	TGCAGTGCTAGAGACGGAAGGACAGCGAACAATGAGCAGTTCTTC	CSARDGRTANNEQFF
.	TRBV11-1	few	TRBJ2-5	TGTGCCAGCAGCTTAGGGTTTTCGAGGGAGATACTACAAGAGACCCAGTACTTC	CASSLGFSREILQETQYF
.	TRBV20-1	few	TRBJ2-1	TGCAGTGCTAGCGACCCTACCGAAACTGGCTACAATGAGCAGTTCTTC	CSASDPTETGYNEQFF
TRBD1	TRBV5-1	few	TRBJ1-2	TGCGCCAGCAGTCCAGGGACAGTCGGCTATGGCTACACCTTC	CASSPGTVGYGYTF
.	TRBV13	once	TRBJ1-1	TGTGCCAGCAGCCTGAGACAGGAGGATGAAGCTTTCTTT	CASSLRQEDEAFF
.	TRBV6-6	.	TRBJ1-6	TGTGCCAGTTCATTCCCTGGGGGTGTCCCCCTCCACTTT	CASSFPGGVPLHF
.	TRBV4-1	.	TRBJ2-7	TGCGCCAGCAGCCAAGAATGGGGAAACGGCGAGCAGTACTTC	CASSQEWGNGEQYF
TRBD1	TRBV9	.	TRBJ2-2	TGTGCCAGCAGCACCCGGGACAGGGGTACCGGGGAGCTGTTTTTT	CASSTRDRGTGELFF
.	TRBV5-1	.	TRBJ2-1	TGCGCCAGCAGCTCCAGGGGACCCCACAATGAGCAGTTCTTC	CASSSRGPHNEQFF
.	TRBV20-1	.	TRBJ1-3	TGCAGTGCTAAGACGTCCTCTGGAAACACCATATATTTT	CSAKTSSGNTIYF
.	TRBV6-2/TRBV6-3	.	TRBJ2-3	TGTGCCAGCAGTTACCATGGGTTAAGCACAGATACGCAGTATTTT	CASSYHGLSTDTQYF
TRBD1	TRBV7-2	few	TRBJ2-1	TGTGCCAGCAGCAGCAGGACAGGGGGCTTCTACAATGAGCAGTTCTTC	CASSSRTGGFYNEQFF
.	TRBV3-1	.	TRBJ2-4	TGTGCCAGCAGCCGAGACAGGCTCGGCATTCAGTACTTC	CASSRDRLGIQYF
TRBD2	TRBV24-1	few	TRBJ2-1	TGTGCCACCAGTGATCCCCTAGCGGGAGGGACCCTCTTC	CATSDPLAGGTLF
.	TRBV29-1	few	TRBJ2-7	TGCAGCGTTGAAGACAGGGGCCGCTCCTACGAGCAGTACTTC	CSVEDRGRSYEQYF
TRBD1	TRBV4-3	.	TRBJ2-5	TGCGCCAGCAGCCAAGCCCCAGGGGGCGAAGAGACCCAGTACTTC	CASSQAPGGEETQYF
.	TRBV20-1	few	TRBJ2-7	TGCAGTGCTAGAGATCGTGAGGGGTTTTACGAGCAGTACTTC	CSARDREGFYEQYF
.	TRBV20-1	.	TRBJ1-1	TGCAGTGCTGGGGTAGCTTTCTTT	CSAGVAFF
TRBD2	TRBV3-1	.	TRBJ2-4	TGTGCCAGCAGCCAACAACTAGCGGGGGGGGCCAAAAACATTCAGTACTTC	CASSQQLAGGAKNIQYF
TRBD2	TRBV11-2	.	TRBJ2-3	TGTGCCAGCAGCCCCTTAGCGGGGGGGCGGAATACGCAGTATTTT	CASSPLAGGRNTQYF
.	TRBV6-5	.	TRBJ2-5	TGTGCCAGCAGTTACACGGGGACCCAGTACTTC	CASSYTGTQYF
.	TRBV5-5	.	TRBJ1-6	TGTGCCAGCAGCTCCGCGGAGGACTATAATTCACCCCTCCACTTT	CASSSAEDYNSPLHF
.	TRBV30	.	TRBJ1-1	TGTGCCTGGGGCAGGGTAGGGACTGAAGCTTTCTTT	CAWGRVGTEAFF
.	TRBV29-1	many	TRBJ1-2	TGCAGCGTCACCAGGACCCGGCCGGAGTGGGGCTACACCTTC	CSVTRTRPEWGYTF
.	TRBV5-1	.	TRBJ2-2	TGCGCCAGCAGCCCTCCGGGGCAGACGAACACCGGGGAGCTGTTTTTT	CASSPPGQTNTGELFF